The subject of this entry is one T cell receptor (beta chain). V gave up 5 bases and J gave up 5 bases; unmatched junction bases: 6. There are 14 residues in the CDR3. Germline CDR1 reads SGDLS; CDR2 reads YYNGEE. These data originate in a study of long-term antiretroviral therapy in people with HIV. A v3.0 immunoSEQ assay was performed at survey level. Using immunoSEQ multiplex PCR, the repertoire was profiled, and TCRdb retains in-frame clones only, with some absent. Of roughly 28,000 clones listed, around four fifths are singletons. This sample comprised unsorted PBMCs, obtained 1.5 years before starting antiretroviral therapy. The chain couples TRBV9 to TRBJ1-2; 10 nucleotides line up with TRBD1. The origin of this receptor is a man younger than 35 with HIV. The CDR3 reads CASRAPGQGYGYTF. The DNA for the CDR3 is TGTGCCAGCAGAGCACCGGGACAGGGGTATGGCTACACCTTC.